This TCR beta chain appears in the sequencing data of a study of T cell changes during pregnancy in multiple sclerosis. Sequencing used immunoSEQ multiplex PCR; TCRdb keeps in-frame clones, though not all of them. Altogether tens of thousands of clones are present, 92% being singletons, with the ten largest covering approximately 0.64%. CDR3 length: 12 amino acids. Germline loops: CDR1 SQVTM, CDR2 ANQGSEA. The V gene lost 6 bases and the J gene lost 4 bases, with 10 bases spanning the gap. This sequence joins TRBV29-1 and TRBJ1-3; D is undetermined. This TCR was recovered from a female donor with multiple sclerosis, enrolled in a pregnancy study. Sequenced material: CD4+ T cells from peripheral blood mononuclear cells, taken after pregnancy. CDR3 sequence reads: CSVAQSGNTIYF. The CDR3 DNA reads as TGCAGCGTCGCCCAGTCCGGAAACACCATATATTTT.